Given below is one TCR beta chain in context. The data were obtained in a study of TIL therapy for anti-PD-1-resistant metastatic lung cancer. Regarding time point: pre-treatment sample, taken before nivolumab and TIL therapy. Looked up from germline, CDR1 is GTSNPN and CDR2 is SVGIG (reference sequence). The CDR3 length is 15 residues. Deletions cut 2 bases from V and 2 bases from J, with 13 bases between. This was the immunoSEQ v3 assay. The assay was immunoSEQ multiplex PCR, and TCRdb's table has in-frame clones only and misses some. The table has roughly 60,000 clones, more than 75% seen once. The source was blood, collected at baseline. This clonotype was obtained from a person aged 25 to 80 with non-small cell lung cancer. This chain joins TRBV30 and TRBJ1-5; D is undetermined. CDR3 amino acids: CAWSSGVRGNQPQHF. The CDR3 DNA reads TGTGCCTGGAGTAGCGGGGTGCGAGGCAATCAGCCCCAGCATTTT.